Included here is one TCR beta chain sequence, with context. The antigen is undetermined. This entry comes from a study of cytomegalovirus exposure and HLA in healthy donors. Whole-study context: Ancestry clustering placed about 80% of under 450 genotyped donors in the Caucasian-associated cluster.

PCR was performed using 60 Vbeta and 13 Jbeta primers. Authors' processing steps: Later work found approximately 87 million unique TCR beta chains, with about 10 million shared. Assay: immunoSEQ multiplex PCR; the TCRdb copy retains only in-frame clones and omits some. V and J calls and clone size are those listed in that table; D and trimming were worked out from the DNA. The data hold around 160,000 clones, with about three quarters observed a single time. Study-wide results and limits: TCR beta V segments were, for the most part, productive about 87% or about 30% of the time in an earlier analysis. An analysis was carried out at a later point. It showed that HLA-associated TCR beta chains were more clonally expanded than equally common non-associated chains.

The CDR3 loop spans 16 amino acids. V lost 3 bases and J lost 0, with 12 bases in between. The V gene's germline CDR1 is SGHTA and CDR2 FQGNSA. Material for sequencing was PBMCs. The sequence was obtained from a woman between 40 and 55 years old in good health and CMV-seropositive. The chain has TRBV7-2 and TRBJ2-4; possibly TRBD2 for D (6 bases). In DNA, the CDR3 is TGTGCCAGCAGCTTGGACTATTTTCTAGCCAAAAACATTCAGTACTTC. Translation: CASSLDYFLAKNIQYF. Variable domain in full (rest from reference TRBV7-2 and TRBJ2-4): GAGVSQSPSNKVTEKGKDVELRCDPISGHTALYWYRQSLGQGLEFLIYFQGNSAPDKSGLPSDRFSAERTGGSVSTLTIQRTQQEDSAVYLCASSLDYFLAKNIQYFGAGTRLSVL.